A single sample gave rise to the 14 T cell receptor beta chains below, sequenced in a study of cytomegalovirus exposure and HLA in healthy donors. With 60 Vbeta and 13 Jbeta primers, the PCR was carried out. Assay used: immunoSEQ multiplex PCR; TCRdb lists only in-frame clones, some missing. Of 100,000 to 150,000 clones in the sample, roughly four fifths were seen once. Sequenced input: PBMCs. The receptors come from a man aged 45-65 years in good health and CMV-seronegative.

This chain uses TRBV19 with TRBJ1-2; TRBD1 agrees at 7 bases. Trimming cost V 5 bases and J 5 bases; bases outside gene matches: 8. Germline V gives CDR1 LNHDA, CDR2 SQIVND (reference sequence). The CDR3 extends over 14 amino acids. The CDR3 sequence: CASSSPDRNYGYTF. DNA for the CDR3: TGTGCCAGTAGTTCCCCGGACAGGAATTATGGCTACACCTTC.

This clone was seen only a few times. The rearrangement uses TRBV7-2 and TRBJ2-3, with 9 bases fitting TRBD2. Germline V gene sequence: CDR1 SGHTA, CDR2 FQGNSA. This CDR3 has 17 amino acids. Trimming at V came to 5 bases and at J to 4 bases, leaving 13 bases not matched to a gene. Here the CDR3 DNA reads TGTGCCAGCAGCATTAGCATCTCGCGGGGGGGTTCAGATACGCAGTATTTT. Translating it yields CASSISISRGGSDTQYF.

There are a few counts of this clone. The chain's CDR3 is CASGQGGAAQYF. The CDR3, as DNA: TGTGCCAGCGGCCAGGGAGGAGCTGCGCAGTATTTT. V is TRBV7-9 and J is TRBJ2-3; D might be TRBD2 (6 bases). Germline loops: CDR1 SEHNR, CDR2 FQNEAQ (reference sequence). The CDR3 has 12 residues. V was shortened by 8 bases and J by 10 bases, with 16 bases between the two germline ends.

This clone was seen a single time. The chain links TRBV27 to TRBJ1-2; the D is unclear. Germline CDR1 reads MNHEY; CDR2 reads SMNVEV (reference sequence). CDR3 length: 13 amino acids. Trimming cost V 2 bases and J 9 bases, with 13 bases left between them. This CDR3 is CASSLGRTMSYTF. In DNA, the CDR3 is TGTGCCAGCAGTTTAGGGCGGACTATGAGCTACACCTTC.

The J gene is TRBJ1-2, the V gene TRBV9; 9 nucleotides match TRBD1. V lost 3 bases, J lost 4 bases, and 7 bases stayed unmatched. Germline V gives CDR1 SGDLS, CDR2 YYNGEE. This CDR3 region has 15 residues. CDR3 protein: CASSATGTGSYGYTF. The CDR3 nucleotides are TGTGCCAGCAGCGCCACCGGGACAGGGTCCTATGGCTACACCTTC.

In the case of this clone: At one end the junction does not follow the germline gene, possibly because of a read error. The chain carries TRBV19 and TRBJ2-5; D not resolved. Germline CDR1 and CDR2: LNHDA and SQIVND (reference sequence). CDR3 length: 11 residues. CDR3 DNA sequence: TGTGCCAGTAGTACTCAGTACGAAACGAACTTC. It specifies CASSTQYETNF.

The rearrangement joins TRBV5-4 to TRBJ2-3; 9 bases fit TRBD1. There are 14 residues in the CDR3. Trimming cost V 3 bases and J 1 base; bases outside gene matches: 0. The germline CDR1 and CDR2 sequences are SGHNT and YYREEE (reference sequence). CDR3 in amino acids: CASSYRGRTDTQYF. CDR3 bases: TGTGCCAGCAGCTACAGGGGGCGCACAGATACGCAGTATTTT.

This chain joins TRBV10-3 and TRBJ2-1; possibly TRBD1 for D (6 bases). Trimming removed 2 bases from V and 6 bases from J, with 11 bases in between. CDR3 length: 14 residues. Germline V gives CDR1 ENHRY, CDR2 SYGVKD. The CDR3 bases are TGTGCCATCAGTGAGCCGACAGGCCTCAATGAGCAGTTCTTC. It translates to CAISEPTGLNEQFF.

The chain employs TRBV7-2 and TRBJ2-3; tentative D call: TRBD2 (5 bases). Trimming pared 5 bases from V and 2 bases from J, leaving 14 bases between. This CDR3 has 15 residues. In germline, CDR1 is SGHTA, CDR2 FQGNSA. The DNA for the CDR3 is TGTGCCAGCAGCCTCGGGGTTGGTCCCACAGATACGCAGTATTTT. Residues: CASSLGVGPTDTQYF.

This sequence joins TRBV18 and TRBJ1-5; D remains unclear. The V and J ends lost 6 bases and 2 bases respectively, with 11 bases between them. Germline assignment: CDR1 KGHSH and CDR2 LQKENI. The CDR3 consists of 14 residues. The DNA for the CDR3 is TGTGCCAGCTCTCAGCCGGGTGGCAATCAGCCCCAGCATTTT. The encoded protein is CASSQPGGNQPQHF.

This clone was counted only a few times. The rearrangement uses TRBV6-5 and TRBJ1-5; D possibly corresponds to TRBD1 (6 bases). The CDR3 consists of 15 residues. V was cut by 6 bases and J by 0 bases, with 12 bases left in between. Germline V gives CDR1 MNHEY, CDR2 SVGAGI. Here the CDR3 reads CASRDSPYSNQPQHF. CDR3 nucleotides: TGTGCCAGCAGGGACAGCCCTTATAGCAATCAGCCCCAGCATTTT.

This chain connects TRBV7-9 to TRBJ2-3; tentatively, D is TRBD1 (6 bases). Per germline, CDR1 SEHNR and CDR2 FQNEAQ (reference sequence). V lost 5 bases and J lost 0, with 15 bases in between. The CDR3 runs 16 residues. The chain's CDR3 is CASSPAVGGSTDTQYF. In DNA, the CDR3 is TGTGCCAGCAGCCCGGCAGTTGGGGGCAGCACAGATACGCAGTATTTT.

The V and J genes are TRBV19 and TRBJ1-2; 9 bases align to TRBD1. With 7 bases clipped from V and 3 bases from J, the junction kept 6 bases outside the gene matches. The CDR3 covers 14 residues. Germline V gene sequence: CDR1 LNHDA, CDR2 SQIVND (reference sequence). The CDR3 DNA reads TGTGCCAGTACCCTGGACAGGGGCCACTATGGCTACACCTTC. Encoded protein: CASTLDRGHYGYTF.

In this sample, this clone turned up a few times. This chain uses TRBV5-6 with TRBJ1-6; 8 bases fit TRBD1. Losses at the gene ends were 4 bases for V and 7 bases for J; bases not matched to a gene: 7. Germline V gene sequence: CDR1 SGHDT, CDR2 YYEEEE. CDR3 length equals 15 residues. DNA of the CDR3: TGTGCCAGCAGCATCCGACAGGGGATAAATTCACCCCTCCACTTT. Its protein is CASSIRQGINSPLHF.